This T cell receptor (beta chain) was sequenced for a study of follicular helper T cells after annual influenza vaccination. Assay used: immunoSEQ multiplex PCR; TCRdb lists only in-frame clones, some missing. The repertoire holds over 6,500 clones, with less than 85% as singletons. This sample's time point: 2014-2015 season, 7 days after vaccination. This CDR3 comprises 16 residues. V lost 2 bases, J lost 0 bases, and 11 bases lay in between. Germline V gene data show CDR1 as MNHNY and CDR2 as SVGAGI (reference sequence). The receptor was isolated from an adult who received the influenza vaccine. Sequencing was performed on CXCR5+ CD38- circulating T follicular helper cells from blood, taken 7 days after influenza vaccination. Described subset: circulating Tfh, non-naive CD4+CXCR5+PD-1+ (ICOS+CD38+ or ICOS-CD38-). This chain joins TRBV6-6 and TRBJ1-5, with D perhaps matching TRBD1 (5 bases). In DNA form, the CDR3 reads TGTGCCAGCAGTTACGGGGGATGGGATAGCAATCAGCCCCAGCATTTT. Its protein is CASSYGGWDSNQPQHF.